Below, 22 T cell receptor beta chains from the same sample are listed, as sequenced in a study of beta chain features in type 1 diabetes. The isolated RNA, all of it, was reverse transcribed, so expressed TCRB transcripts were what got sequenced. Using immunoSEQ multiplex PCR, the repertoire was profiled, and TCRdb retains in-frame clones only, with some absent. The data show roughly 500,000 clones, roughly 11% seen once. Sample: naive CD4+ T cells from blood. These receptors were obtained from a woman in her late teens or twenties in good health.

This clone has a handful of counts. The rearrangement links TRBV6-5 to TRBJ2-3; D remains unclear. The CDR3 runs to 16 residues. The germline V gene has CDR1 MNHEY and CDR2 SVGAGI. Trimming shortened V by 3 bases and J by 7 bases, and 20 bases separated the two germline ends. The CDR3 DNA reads TGTGCCAGCAGTTATAGTGGATCACGGATTCGTAATACGCAGTATTTT. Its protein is CASSYSGSRIRNTQYF.

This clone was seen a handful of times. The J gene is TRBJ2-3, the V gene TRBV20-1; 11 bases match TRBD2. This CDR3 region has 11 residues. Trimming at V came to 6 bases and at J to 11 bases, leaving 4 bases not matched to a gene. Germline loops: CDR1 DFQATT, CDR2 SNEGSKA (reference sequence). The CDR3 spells CSAKGLAEQYF. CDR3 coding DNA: TGCAGTGCCAAGGGACTAGCGGAGCAGTATTTT.

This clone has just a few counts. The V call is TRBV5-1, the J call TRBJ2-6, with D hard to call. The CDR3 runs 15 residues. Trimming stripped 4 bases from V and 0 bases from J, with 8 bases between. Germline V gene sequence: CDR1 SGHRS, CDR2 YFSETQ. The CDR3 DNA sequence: TGCGCCAGCAGCCCTGGCTTCTCTGGGGCCAACGTCCTGACTTTC. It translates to CASSPGFSGANVLTF.

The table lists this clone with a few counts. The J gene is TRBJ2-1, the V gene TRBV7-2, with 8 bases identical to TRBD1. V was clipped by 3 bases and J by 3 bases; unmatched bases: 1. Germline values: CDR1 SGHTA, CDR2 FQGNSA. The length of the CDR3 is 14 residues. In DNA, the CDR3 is TGTGCCAGCAGCTTCAGGGGGCGCTACAATGAGCAGTTCTTC. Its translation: CASSFRGRYNEQFF.

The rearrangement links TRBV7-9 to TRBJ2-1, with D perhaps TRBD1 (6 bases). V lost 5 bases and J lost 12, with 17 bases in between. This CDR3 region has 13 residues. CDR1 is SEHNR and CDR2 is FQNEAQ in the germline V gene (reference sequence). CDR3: CASSPGQTRGQFF. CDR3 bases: TGTGCCAGCAGCCCGGGACAAACTAGGGGGCAGTTCTTC.

The CDR3 DNA reads TGTGCCACCAGCAGACCCAGGGGCGACCTGCACTTT. Translating gives CATSRPRGDLHF. J is TRBJ1-6 and V is TRBV15, with D possibly matching TRBD1 (6 bases). CDR3 length: 12 residues. Deletions cut 2 bases from V and 19 bases from J, with 15 bases between. CDR1 and CDR2 (germline): LNHNV, YYDKDF (reference sequence). Looking up the rest from reference TRBV15 and TRBJ1-6 gives the full variable domain: DAMVIQNPRYQVTQFGKPVTLSCSQTLNHNVMYWYQQKSSQAPKLLFHYYDKDFNNEADTPDNFQSRRPNTSFCFLDIRSPGLGDTAMYLCATSRPRGDLHFGNGTRLTVT.

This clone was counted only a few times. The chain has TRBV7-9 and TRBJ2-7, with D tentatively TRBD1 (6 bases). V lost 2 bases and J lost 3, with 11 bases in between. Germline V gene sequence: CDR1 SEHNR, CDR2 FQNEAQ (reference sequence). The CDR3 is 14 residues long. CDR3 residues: CASSLTQGSYEQYF. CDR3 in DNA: TGTGCCAGCAGCTTAACACAGGGAAGCTACGAGCAGTACTTC.

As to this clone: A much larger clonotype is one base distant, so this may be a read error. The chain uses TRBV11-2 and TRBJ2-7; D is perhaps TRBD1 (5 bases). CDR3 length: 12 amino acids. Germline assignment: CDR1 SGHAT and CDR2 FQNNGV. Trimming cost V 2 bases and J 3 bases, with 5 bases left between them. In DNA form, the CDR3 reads TGTGCCAGCAGCTTACAGGGCTACGAGCAGTACGTC. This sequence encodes CASSLQGYEQYV.

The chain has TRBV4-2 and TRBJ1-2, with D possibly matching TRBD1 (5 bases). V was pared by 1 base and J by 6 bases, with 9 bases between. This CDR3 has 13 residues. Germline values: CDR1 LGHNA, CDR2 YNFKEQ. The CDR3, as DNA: TGTGCCAGCAGCCAAGCGCGGGGGGATGGCTACACCTTC. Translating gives CASSQARGDGYTF.

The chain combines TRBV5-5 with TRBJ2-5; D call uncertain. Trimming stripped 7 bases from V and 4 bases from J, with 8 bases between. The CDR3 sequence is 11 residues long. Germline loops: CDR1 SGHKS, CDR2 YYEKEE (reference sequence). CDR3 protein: CASRSLETQYF. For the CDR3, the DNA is TGTGCCAGCCGGTCACTAGAGACCCAGTACTTC. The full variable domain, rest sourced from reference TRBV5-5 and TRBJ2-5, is DAGVTQSPTHLIKTRGQQVTLRCSPISGHKSVSWYQQVLGQGPQFIFQYYEKEERGRGNFPDRFSARQFPNYSSELNVNALLLGDSALYLCASRSLETQYFGPGTRLLVL.

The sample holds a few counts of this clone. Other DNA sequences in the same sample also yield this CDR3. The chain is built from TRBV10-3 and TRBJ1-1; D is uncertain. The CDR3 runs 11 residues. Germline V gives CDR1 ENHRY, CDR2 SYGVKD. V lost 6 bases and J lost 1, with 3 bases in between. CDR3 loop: CAIRGNTEAFF. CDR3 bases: TGTGCCATCAGAGGGAACACTGAAGCTTTCTTT.

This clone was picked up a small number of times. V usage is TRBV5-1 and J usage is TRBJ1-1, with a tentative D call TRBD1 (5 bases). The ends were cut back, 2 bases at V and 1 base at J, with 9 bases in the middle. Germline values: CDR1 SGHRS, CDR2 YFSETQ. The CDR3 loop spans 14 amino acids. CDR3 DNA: TGCGCCAGCAGCTTAGGCAGGGAGAACACTGAAGCTTTCTTT. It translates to CASSLGRENTEAFF.

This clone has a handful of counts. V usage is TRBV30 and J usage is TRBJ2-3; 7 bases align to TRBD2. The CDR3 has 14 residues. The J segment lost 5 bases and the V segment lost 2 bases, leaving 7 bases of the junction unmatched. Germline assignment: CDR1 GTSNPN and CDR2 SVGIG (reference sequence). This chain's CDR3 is CAWSRAGVKDTQYF. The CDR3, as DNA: TGTGCCTGGAGTAGGGCGGGAGTTAAAGATACGCAGTATTTT.

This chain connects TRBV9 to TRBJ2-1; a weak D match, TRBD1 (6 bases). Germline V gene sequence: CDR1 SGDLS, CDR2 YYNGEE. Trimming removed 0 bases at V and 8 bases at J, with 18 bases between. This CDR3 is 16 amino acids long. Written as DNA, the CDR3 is TGTGCCAGCAGCGTAGCTGAGTTGATACAGGGCTATGAGCAGTTCTTC. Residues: CASSVAELIQGYEQFF.

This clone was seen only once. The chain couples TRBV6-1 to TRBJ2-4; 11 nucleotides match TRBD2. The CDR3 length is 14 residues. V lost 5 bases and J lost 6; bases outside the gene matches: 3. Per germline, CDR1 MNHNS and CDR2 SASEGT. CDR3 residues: CASSTSGGSNIQYF. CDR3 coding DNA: TGTGCCAGCAGTACTAGCGGGGGTTCAAACATTCAGTACTTC.

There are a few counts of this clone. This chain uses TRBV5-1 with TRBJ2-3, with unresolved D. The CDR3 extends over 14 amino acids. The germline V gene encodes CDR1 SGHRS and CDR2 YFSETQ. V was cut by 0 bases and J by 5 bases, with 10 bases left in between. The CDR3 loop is CASSLGQAVDTQYF. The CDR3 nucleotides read TGCGCCAGCAGCTTGGGGCAGGCCGTAGATACGCAGTATTTT. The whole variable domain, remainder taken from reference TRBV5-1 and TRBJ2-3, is KAGVTQTPRYLIKTRGQQVTLSCSPISGHRSVSWYQQTPGQGLQFLFEYFSETQRNKGNFPGRFSGRQFSNSRSEMNVSTLELGDSALYLCASSLGQAVDTQYFGPGTRLTVL.

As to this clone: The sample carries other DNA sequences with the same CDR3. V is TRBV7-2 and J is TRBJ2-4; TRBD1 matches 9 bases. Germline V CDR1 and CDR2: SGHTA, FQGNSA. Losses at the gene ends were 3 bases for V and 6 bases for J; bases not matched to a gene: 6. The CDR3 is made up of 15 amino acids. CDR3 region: CASSLDRGRGNIQYF. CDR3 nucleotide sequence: TGTGCCAGCAGCTTGGACAGGGGTCGGGGAAACATTCAGTACTTC.

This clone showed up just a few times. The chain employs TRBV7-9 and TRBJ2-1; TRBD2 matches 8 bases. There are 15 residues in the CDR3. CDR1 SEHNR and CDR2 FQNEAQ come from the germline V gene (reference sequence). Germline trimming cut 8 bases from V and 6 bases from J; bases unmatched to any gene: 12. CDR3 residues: CASGPSGRGSNEQFF. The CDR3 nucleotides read TGTGCCAGCGGACCCAGCGGGAGAGGGAGCAATGAGCAGTTCTTC.

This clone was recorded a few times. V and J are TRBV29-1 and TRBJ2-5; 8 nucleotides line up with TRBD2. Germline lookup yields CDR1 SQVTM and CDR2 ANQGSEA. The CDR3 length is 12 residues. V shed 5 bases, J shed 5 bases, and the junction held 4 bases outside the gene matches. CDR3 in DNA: TGCAGCGTTCGGGGGGGCTGGGAGACCCAGTACTTC. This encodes CSVRGGWETQYF.

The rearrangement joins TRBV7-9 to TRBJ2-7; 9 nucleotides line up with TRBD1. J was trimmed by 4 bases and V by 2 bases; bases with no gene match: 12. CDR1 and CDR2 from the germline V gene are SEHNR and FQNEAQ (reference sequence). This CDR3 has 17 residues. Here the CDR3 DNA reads TGTGCCAGCAGCTTACTCCGGGACAGGGATGGTGCTTACGAGCAGTACTTC. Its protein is CASSLLRDRDGAYEQYF.

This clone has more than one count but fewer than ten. The CDR3 sequence is CASSQDETSGGYEQYV. The DNA for the CDR3 is TGCGCCAGCAGCCAAGATGAGACTAGCGGGGGATACGAGCAGTACGTC. The genes are TRBV4-1 and TRBJ2-7; 12 bases agree with TRBD2. CDR1 and CDR2 (germline): MGHRA, YSYEKL. The CDR3 runs to 16 residues. With V trimmed by 0 bases and J by 4 bases, 4 bases remained unmatched.

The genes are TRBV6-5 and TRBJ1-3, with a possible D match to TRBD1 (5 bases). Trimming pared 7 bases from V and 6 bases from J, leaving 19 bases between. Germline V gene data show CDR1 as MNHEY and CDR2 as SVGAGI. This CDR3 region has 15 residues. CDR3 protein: CASTRTRADANTIYF. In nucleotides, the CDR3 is TGTGCCAGCACCCGAACCAGGGCTGATGCAAACACCATATATTTT.